This T cell receptor (beta chain) was observed in a study of shared clonotypes between healthy human individuals. Only in-frame clones appear in the TCRdb table, and some are missing; sequencing was by immunoSEQ multiplex PCR. The sample has around 980,000 clones; around 78% are singletons. The germline V gene encodes CDR1 MNHNY and CDR2 SVGAGI (reference sequence). The CDR3 length is 15 residues. Trimming took 6 bases from V and 0 from J, leaving 15 bases between them. This receptor was identified in a man aged 18 to 30 in good health. Some clones in this sample may be carry-over from other donors' samples. The J gene is TRBJ2-7, the V gene TRBV6-6; D may be TRBD1 (5 bases). Material: memory CD4+ T cells from PBMCs. Subset defined: CD45RA-negative fraction. The CDR3 region is CASRTAGPSSYEQYF. The CDR3 region has the DNA TGTGCCAGCAGGACCGCAGGGCCAAGCTCCTACGAGCAGTACTTC.